These T cell receptor beta chains were read from a single sample in a study of cytomegalovirus exposure and HLA in healthy donors. Assay used: immunoSEQ multiplex PCR; TCRdb lists only in-frame clones, some missing. The sample contains about 110,000 clones, 88% of which appear only once. Sequencing was performed on PBMCs. The source is a woman aged 25 to 39 in good health and CMV-seropositive. CDR3s include the opening cysteine and the closing phenylalanine or tryptophan. Fields, in order: D gene, V gene, J gene, clone size, CDR3 DNA, CDR3 protein. D genes are given only for firm matches. Part of the rows lack a size; the others show once, few, many or a class for expanded clones.

>.|TRBV30|TRBJ2-1|.
TGTGCCTGGAGTGGGGCTGACTCCTACAATGAGCAGTTCTTC
CAWSGADSYNEQFF
>TRBD1|TRBV4-3|TRBJ1-2|.
TGCGCCAGCAGCCAAGTCCGGGACAGTTCATATGGCTACACCTTC
CASSQVRDSSYGYTF
>.|TRBV5-1|TRBJ2-5|.
TGCGCCAGCAGCCAGGGACAAGGAGAGACCCAGTACTTC
CASSQGQGETQYF
>TRBD2|TRBV7-6|TRBJ2-7|.
TGTGCCAGCAGCCCGTCGGGGTTGGTAGCGGGAAAGTGGGCCTACGAGCAGTACTTC
CASSPSGLVAGKWAYEQYF
>TRBD1|TRBV7-2|TRBJ2-4|.
TGTGCCAGCAGCTCTGAATGGGGGGACAGGGAAGCTGGCATTCAGTACTTC
CASSSEWGDREAGIQYF
>.|TRBV29-1|TRBJ1-4|.
TGCAGCGTAGTTGAAGGGAGGGGCGGACATGGTGAAAAACTGTTTTTT
CSVVEGRGGHGEKLFF
>.|TRBV30|TRBJ2-7|.
TGTGCCTGGAGAGGGGGCAGGGGAGGCTCCTACGAGCAGTACTTC
CAWRGGRGGSYEQYF
>TRBD2|TRBV29-1|TRBJ2-1|.
TGCAGCGTTTTAGCGGGATGGGAGCAGTTCTTC
CSVLAGWEQFF
>.|TRBV28|TRBJ2-5|.
TGTGCCAGCAGTTTCAAGTTAGGGGCTATCGAAGAGACCCAGTACTTC
CASSFKLGAIEETQYF
>.|TRBV6-5|TRBJ2-7|.
TGTGCCAGCAGTTACTCAACAGGACCTGCCTACGAGCAGTACTTC
CASSYSTGPAYEQYF
>.|TRBV18|TRBJ1-4|.
TGTGCCAGCTCACCACCGGACGGGAGTGAAAAACTGTTTTTT
CASSPPDGSEKLFF
>TRBD2|TRBV11-1|TRBJ2-3|.
TGTGCCAGCAGCTCCCGCCTAGCGGGGGGGGTAGATACGCAGTATTTT
CASSSRLAGGVDTQYF
>.|TRBV7-2|TRBJ2-6|.
TGTGCCAGCAGCTTAGGACTAACCAGCTCTGGGGCCAACGTCCTGACTTTC
CASSLGLTSSGANVLTF
>TRBD1|TRBV6-5|TRBJ2-5|.
TGTGCCAGCAGTTACTCGATCTCAGGGGGACAAGAGACCCAGTACTTC
CASSYSISGGQETQYF
>TRBD2|TRBV13|TRBJ2-7|.
TGTGCCAGCAGCCTACATAGCGGGGGGGACTCCTACGAGCAGTACTTC
CASSLHSGGDSYEQYF
>.|TRBV5-4|TRBJ2-3|.
TGTGCCAGCAGCTTGGGCGGGGCAGGCACAGATACGCAGTATTTT
CASSLGGAGTDTQYF
>.|TRBV6-4|TRBJ2-1|.
TGTGCCAGCAGCCGCAAGGGGAGGCTCTTAAGGGTGAATGAGCAGTTCTTC
CASSRKGRLLRVNEQFF
>.|TRBV18|TRBJ2-7|.
TGTGCCAGCTCACCATCCACAGACGAGCAGTACTTC
CASSPSTDEQYF
>TRBD2|TRBV2|TRBJ2-3|.
TGTGCCAGCACCCGACGAGGAGCGGGGGGCACAGATACGCAGTATTTT
CASTRRGAGGTDTQYF
>.|TRBV30|TRBJ1-1|.
TGTGCCTGGATATCAGGGTGGGGCACTGAAGCTTTCTTT
CAWISGWGTEAFF
>.|TRBV11-2|TRBJ1-2|few
TGTGCCAGCAGCTCCCGGGACTGGGTGGGATATGGCTACACCTTC
CASSSRDWVGYGYTF
>TRBD2|TRBV9|TRBJ2-7|.
TGTGCCAGCAGCGTAGGGCTAGCGGTCGGCGAGCAGTACTTC
CASSVGLAVGEQYF
>.|TRBV7-6|TRBJ2-2|.
TGTGCCAGCAGCCCGGTGAGGAACACCGGGGAGCTGTTTTTT
CASSPVRNTGELFF
>.|TRBV30|TRBJ1-3|.
TGTGCCTGGAGTCCAGACAGGACCAGCTCTGGAAACACCATATATTTT
CAWSPDRTSSGNTIYF
>TRBD1|TRBV5-6|TRBJ2-5|.
TGTGCCAGCAGCCCTCAGGGGGCTATACGCGTTTGGGCCCAGTACTTC
CASSPQGAIRVWAQYF
>.|TRBV7-6|TRBJ2-5|.
TGTGCCAGCAGCCTGGTTCCCCGGGAGACCCAGTACTTC
CASSLVPRETQYF
>.|TRBV19|TRBJ1-5|few
TGTGCCAGTAGCACAGTTAGCAATCAGCCCCAGCATTTT
CASSTVSNQPQHF
>.|TRBV27|TRBJ2-7|.
TGTGCCAGCAGTTGGGGGCAGGGCTACGAGCAGTACTTC
CASSWGQGYEQYF
>.|TRBV5-6|TRBJ2-5|.
TGTGCCAGCAGCTTGGCCACCGGTGAAGAGACCCAGTACTTC
CASSLATGEETQYF
>TRBD1|TRBV4-1|TRBJ2-1|.
TGCGCCAGCAGCAGGACAGGGAGCTACAATGAGCAGTTCTTC
CASSRTGSYNEQFF
>.|TRBV28|TRBJ1-5|.
TGTGCCAGCAGTTCCTCAGGGCGACCCCAGCATTTT
CASSSSGRPQHF
>TRBD1|TRBV11-3|TRBJ2-2|.
TGTGCCAGCAGCAACCGGGACAGTAACACCGGGGAGCTGTTTTTT
CASSNRDSNTGELFF
>.|TRBV9|TRBJ1-5|few
TGTGCCAGCAGCGTAGCTGGGGGGGATCAGCCCCAGCATTTT
CASSVAGGDQPQHF
>.|TRBV30|TRBJ1-4|.
TGTGCCTGGAGGCGGGGAGGGGGGGCAGAAGAAAAACTGTTTTTT
CAWRRGGGAEEKLFF
>.|TRBV7-2|TRBJ2-7|.
TGTGCCAGCAGCCCATGGGGGGGCATTTACTACGAGCAGTACTTC
CASSPWGGIYYEQYF
>.|TRBV7-9|TRBJ2-5|.
TGTGCCAAATCGGTGTCGGGAGAGACCCAGTACTTC
CAKSVSGETQYF
>TRBD2|TRBV28|TRBJ2-2|.
TGTGCCAGCAGTGGGGGACTAGCGGGCAAGGTTGAGCTGTTTTTT
CASSGGLAGKVELFF
>TRBD2|TRBV7-9|TRBJ2-1|.
TGTGCCAGCAGCTTACGCGGGGGGCCGAATAGACAGTTCTTC
CASSLRGGPNRQFF
>.|TRBV5-6|TRBJ1-2|.
TGTGCCAGCAGCTTGGACACCTCCAGGGCACGCCGGCATTATGGCTACACCTTC
CASSLDTSRARRHYGYTF
>.|TRBV5-4|TRBJ1-6|.
TGTGCCAGCAGCTTTAAGGGGAATAATTCACCCCTCCACTTT
CASSFKGNNSPLHF
>.|TRBV30|TRBJ1-2|once
TGTGCCTGGAGTGTACCATGGGGCGACCTGCCCTATGGCTACACCTTC
CAWSVPWGDLPYGYTF